These 19 T cell receptor beta chains were sequenced from one sample in a study of T cells in Graves' hyperthyroidism and ophthalmopathy. Amplification targeted TCR beta CDR3 regions from RNA transcripts. The HTBI primer set was used in a first-round RT-PCR of the TCR CDR3. TCRdb analysed the multiplex PCR reads with MiXCR anew, one entry per CDR3 protein. The table has approximately 400,000 distinct CDR3 sequences, about 14% seen once. The specimen sequenced was blood. These TCRs come from a man aged 25 to 40 with Graves' hyperthyroidism that later progressed to Graves' ophthalmopathy.

The chain recombines TRBV6-1 with TRBJ1-5, with D uncertain. The V gene lost 3 bases and the J gene lost 1 base, with 10 bases spanning the gap. The CDR3 spans 15 residues. Looked up from germline, CDR1 is MNHNS and CDR2 is SASEGT. DNA of the CDR3: TGTGCCAGCAGTGATGGGCAGCCGAGCAATCAGCCCCAGCATTTT. Protein sequence: CASSDGQPSNQPQHF.

This clonotype was counted a few times. The V gene is TRBV11-3, the J gene TRBJ2-2; a weak D match, TRBD1 (6 bases). Germline CDR1 SGHNT, CDR2 YENEEA. The V end was cut by 3 bases, the J end by 3 bases, with 14 bases between. The CDR3 has 16 amino acids. The CDR3 sequence: CASSLADSRDTGELFF. In nucleotides, the CDR3 is TGTGCCAGCAGCTTGGCGGACAGCCGAGACACCGGGGAGCTGTTTTTT.

This clonotype was found many times. V and J are TRBV12-3 or TRBV12-4 and TRBJ2-2; 11 bases fit TRBD2. Losses at the gene ends were 6 bases for V and 4 bases for J; bases not matched to a gene: 4. This CDR3 is 15 amino acids long. CDR3 DNA sequence: TGTGCCAGCAGCATAGCGGGGGGGCGCACCGGGGAGCTGTTTTTT. This gives the protein CASSIAGGRTGELFF.

This clonotype has more than one count but fewer than ten. It is unclear where the CDR3 begins or ends on the DNA, so no DNA is shown, and the CDR3 is as TCRdb lists it. The J gene is TRBJ2-6, the V gene TRBV27; the tabulated D call, TRBD2, remains unverified against the DNA. CDR1 is MNHEY, CDR2 SMNVEV, per germline (reference sequence). 18 amino acids form the CDR3, both terminal residues included. This CDR3 reads CASSPIQGPSTLANVLTF.

This clonotype was seen many times. The chain has TRBV12-3 or TRBV12-4 and TRBJ1-5; D remains unclear. There are 14 residues in the CDR3. V lost 6 bases and J lost 2, with 11 bases in between. CDR3 nucleotide sequence: TGTGCCAGCAGCGACACCCGGGGCAATCAGCCCCAGCATTTT. Translated: CASSDTRGNQPQHF.

The sample holds many counts of this clonotype. J is TRBJ1-2 and V is TRBV9, with 9 bases aligning to TRBD1. The CDR3 totals 15 residues. CDR1 is SGDLS, CDR2 YYNGEE, per germline. V shed 4 bases and J 2 bases; nucleotides not matched to a gene: 6. The CDR3 is CASSSKGTGNYGYTF. The CDR3 bases are TGTGCCAGCAGCTCCAAAGGGACAGGGAACTATGGCTACACCTTC.

This rearrangement joins TRBV9 to TRBJ2-1, with TRBD2 matching 7 bases. The junction had 10 bases not matched to a gene; V was cut back by 4 bases and J by 6 bases. Germline V lookup: CDR1 SGDLS, CDR2 YYNGEE. The CDR3 loop spans 15 amino acids. In DNA, the CDR3 is TGTGCCAGCAGCCCCGAGGGGAGGGCGGGCAATGAGCAGTTCTTC. Translation: CASSPEGRAGNEQFF.

The chain carries TRBV6-1 and TRBJ2-1; 8 bases map to TRBD2. This CDR3 has 14 residues. From germline, CDR1 is MNHNS and CDR2 SASEGT. V shed 8 bases, J shed 7 bases, and the junction held 10 bases outside the gene matches. CDR3 loop: CASVSQRGLNEQFF. The CDR3 nucleotides are TGTGCCAGCGTGTCCCAGCGGGGGTTAAATGAGCAGTTCTTC.

Ten or more counts support this clonotype. The V and J genes are TRBV27 and TRBJ2-7; 15 nucleotides line up with TRBD2. Germline V gives CDR1 MNHEY, CDR2 SMNVEV (reference sequence). This CDR3 has 19 residues. The V gene end was trimmed by 5 bases and the J gene end by 0 bases; junction bases not matched to a gene: 11. The CDR3 DNA reads as TGTGCCAGCAGTCCCCTAGGACTAGCGGGGGGGCGCCCCTCCTACGAGCAGTACTTC. It translates to CASSPLGLAGGRPSYEQYF.

Many counts were recorded for this clonotype. This chain links TRBV6-1 with TRBJ1-1, with a tentative D call TRBD1 (5 bases). V lost 5 bases to trimming and J lost 0 bases, with 16 bases between them. CDR1 and CDR2 (germline): MNHNS, SASEGT. The CDR3 sequence is 16 residues long. CDR3 bases: TGTGCCAGCAGTTACTACAAACAGGCTTTGAACACTGAAGCTTTCTTT. This codes for CASSYYKQALNTEAFF.

In its sample, this clonotype was seen many times. This sequence joins TRBV5-1 and TRBJ1-1; no clear D. Germline loops: CDR1 SGHRS, CDR2 YFSETQ. The CDR3 runs 13 residues. V lost 4 bases and J lost 4, with 11 bases in between. This CDR3 reads CASSIVSGTEAFF. CDR3 nucleotide sequence: TGCGCCAGCAGCATTGTGTCCGGCACTGAAGCTTTCTTT.

At least ten counts were recorded for this clonotype. The V and J genes are TRBV7-8 and TRBJ2-7, with TRBD2 identical over 11 bases. This CDR3 is 14 amino acids long. V shed 5 bases and J 4 bases; nucleotides not matched to a gene: 4. CDR1 is SGHVS and CDR2 is FQNEAQ in the germline V gene. The DNA of the CDR3 is TGTGCCAGCAGCCGGACTAGCGGGTCGTACGAGCAGTACTTC. Protein product: CASSRTSGSYEQYF. The variable domain in full, with the rest retrieved from reference TRBV7-8 and TRBJ2-7, is GAGVSQSPRYKVAKRGQDVALRCDPISGHVSLFWYQQALGQGPEFLTYFQNEAQLDKSGLPSDRFFAERPEGSVSTLKIQRTQQEDSAVYLCASSRTSGSYEQYFGPGTRLTVT.

This clonotype showed up many times. The chain has TRBV20-1 and TRBJ2-5, with TRBD2 as a possible D gene (6 bases). V lost 6 bases to trimming and J lost 5 bases, with 16 bases between them. The germline gives CDR1 DFQATT, CDR2 SNEGSKA (reference sequence). CDR3 length: 13 residues. The chain's CDR3 is CSAKRVQPETQYF. In DNA, the CDR3 is TGCAGTGCGAAGCGGGTCCAACCGGAGACCCAGTACTTC.

This clonotype was recorded many times. The chain combines TRBV7-9 with TRBJ2-3; D remains ambiguous. The V gene's germline CDR1 is SEHNR and CDR2 FQNEAQ (reference sequence). The V end lost 0 bases, the J end lost 0 bases, and 7 bases lay between the germline ends. The length of the CDR3 is 15 residues. CDR3 in DNA: TGTGCCAGCAGCTTAGCGGTTGGTAGCACAGATACGCAGTATTTT. Amino acid sequence: CASSLAVGSTDTQYF.

This clonotype was seen a few times. The chain joins TRBV7-9 to TRBJ2-1; 11 nucleotides match TRBD1. Losses at the gene ends were 1 base for V and 6 bases for J; bases not matched to a gene: 8. Germline values: CDR1 SEHNR, CDR2 FQNEAQ (reference sequence). The CDR3 has 17 amino acids. CDR3 sequence (DNA): TGTGCCAGCAGCTTAGAGGGGGACAGGGGGGCTTTCAATGAGCAGTTCTTC. Encoded protein: CASSLEGDRGAFNEQFF.

This clonotype showed up just a few times. The chain recombines TRBV20-1 with TRBJ2-1; D is possibly TRBD1 or TRBD2 (5 bases each). The CDR3 covers 16 residues. The V end lost 3 bases, the J end lost 1 base, and 16 bases lay between the germline ends. Germline CDR1 reads DFQATT; CDR2 reads SNEGSKA (reference sequence). CDR3 sequence reads: CSASFRGVVSYNEQFF. CDR3 nucleotide sequence: TGCAGTGCTAGTTTCCGGGGCGTAGTTTCCTACAATGAGCAGTTCTTC.

This clonotype was recorded at least ten times. J is TRBJ2-1 and V is TRBV7-9; 13 bases are shared with TRBD2. CDR1 and CDR2 (germline): SEHNR, FQNEAQ (reference sequence). V was pared by 5 bases and J by 6 bases, with 10 bases of the junction left unmatched. The CDR3 totals 17 residues. The CDR3 DNA reads TGTGCCAGCAGCGGGGACACAAGGACTAGCGGGGGCAATGAGCAGTTCTTC. It yields the protein CASSGDTRTSGGNEQFF.

This clonotype was picked up a small number of times. The chain employs TRBV6-1 and TRBJ2-3; the D is unclear. Germline V gene data show CDR1 as MNHNS and CDR2 as SASEGT. This CDR3 has 15 residues. Deletions cut 6 bases from V and 2 bases from J, with 15 bases between. CDR3 sequence reads: CASSTGPRHTDTQYF. The CDR3 nucleotides are TGTGCCAGCAGCACCGGACCCCGTCACACAGATACGCAGTATTTT.

In its sample, this clonotype was seen many times. V and J are TRBV11-2 and TRBJ2-7; D may correspond to TRBD1 or TRBD2 (6 bases each). The CDR3 has 15 amino acids. V was trimmed by 3 bases and J by 4 bases, leaving 16 bases between them. Germline V gene sequence: CDR1 SGHAT, CDR2 FQNNGV. The CDR3 coding sequence is TGTGCCAGCAGCTTCTCCTCAGGGGAGGTGTACGAGCAGTACTTC. This translates into CASSFSSGEVYEQYF.